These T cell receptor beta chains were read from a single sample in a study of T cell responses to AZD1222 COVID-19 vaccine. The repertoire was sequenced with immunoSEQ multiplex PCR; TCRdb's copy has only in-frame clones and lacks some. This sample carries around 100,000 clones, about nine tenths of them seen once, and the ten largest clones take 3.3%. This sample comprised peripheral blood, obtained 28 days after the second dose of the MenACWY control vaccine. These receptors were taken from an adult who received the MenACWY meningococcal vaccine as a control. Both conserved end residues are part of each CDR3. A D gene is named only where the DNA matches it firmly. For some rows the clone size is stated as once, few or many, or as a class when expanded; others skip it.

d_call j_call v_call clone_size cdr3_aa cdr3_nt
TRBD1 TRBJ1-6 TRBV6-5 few CASNRGTGYNSPLHF TGTGCCAGCAACAGGGGGACAGGATATAATTCACCCCTCCACTTT
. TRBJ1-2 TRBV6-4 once CASSEKGGQNYGYTF TGTGCCAGCAGTGAGAAAGGGGGGCAAAACTATGGCTACACCTTC
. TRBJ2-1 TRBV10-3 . CAISDPSGVSSYNEQFF TGTGCCATCAGTGACCCTTCCGGGGTCAGCTCCTACAATGAGCAGTTCTTC
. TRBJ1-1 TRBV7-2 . CASSYRVDTEAFF TGTGCCAGCAGCTACAGGGTAGACACTGAAGCTTTCTTT
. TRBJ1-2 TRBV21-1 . CASSKRGGQSNYGYTF TGTGCCAGCAGCAAAAGGGGCGGGCAGAGCAACTATGGCTACACCTTC
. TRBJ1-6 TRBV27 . CASSFRDNSPLHF TGTGCCAGCAGTTTCAGGGATAATTCACCCCTCCACTTT
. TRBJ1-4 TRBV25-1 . CASATGGGLIEKLFF TGTGCCAGCGCGACAGGAGGAGGGCTTATTGAAAAACTGTTTTTT
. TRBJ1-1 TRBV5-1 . CASSLRAGATEAFF TGCGCCAGCAGCCTCCGAGCAGGGGCCACTGAAGCTTTCTTT
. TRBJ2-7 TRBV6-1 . CASSDQLSSFYEQYF TGTGCCAGCAGTGATCAACTGAGCTCCTTTTACGAGCAGTACTTC
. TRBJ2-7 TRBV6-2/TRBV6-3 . CASSKNRDEQYF TGTGCCAGCAGTAAAAACAGGGACGAGCAGTACTTC
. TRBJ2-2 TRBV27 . CASSSAGTGELFF TGTGCCAGCAGTTCCGCCGGGACAGGGGAGCTGTTTTTT